A selection of T cell receptor beta chains follows, all from one sample in a study of cytomegalovirus exposure and HLA in healthy donors. The assay was immunoSEQ multiplex PCR, and TCRdb's table has in-frame clones only and misses some. The table has under 200,000 clones, about four fifths seen once. Material: PBMCs. These receptor sequences come from a woman aged 45-60 years in good health and CMV-seropositive. Both conserved end residues are part of each CDR3. The D gene is left open where the match is weak. Size values are once, few and many counts, or a class for expanded clones, and some rows have none.

>-|-|TRBJ1-5|TRBV15
CATSSGQYSNQPQHF
TGTGCCACCAGCAGCGGACAGTATAGCAATCAGCCCCAGCATTTT
>TRBD1|-|TRBJ1-1|TRBV5-1
CASRTGGVTEAFF
TGCGCCAGCCGGACAGGGGGGGTCACTGAAGCTTTCTTT
>-|-|TRBJ2-7|TRBV5-4
CASSLEVGPSYEQYF
TGTGCCAGCAGCTTGGAGGTGGGGCCGTCCTACGAGCAGTACTTC
>-|-|TRBJ2-3|TRBV9
CASSVAAGLSTDTQYF
TGTGCCAGCAGCGTAGCGGCGGGGCTAAGCACAGATACGCAGTATTTT
>-|few|TRBJ2-7|TRBV4-3
CASSQDSEQYF
TGCGCCAGCAGCCAAGATAGCGAGCAGTACTTC
>TRBD2|-|TRBJ2-7|TRBV7-9
CASSRLAGDYEQYF
TGTGCCAGCAGTCGGCTAGCGGGGGACTACGAGCAGTACTTC
>-|-|TRBJ1-2|TRBV2
CASSPLIGTYGYTF
TGTGCCAGCAGTCCATTGATTGGTACATATGGCTACACCTTC
>-|-|TRBJ1-1|TRBV6-5
CASNRVTQTEAFF
TGTGCCAGTAACAGGGTAACTCAGACTGAAGCTTTCTTT
>TRBD2|-|TRBJ2-7|TRBV6-1
CASSDELAGRMFYEQYF
TGTGCCAGCAGTGACGAGCTAGCGGGGAGGATGTTCTACGAGCAGTACTTC
>TRBD2|once|TRBJ2-3|TRBV6-4
CASSYTSGGGTDTQYF
TGTGCCAGCAGCTACACTAGCGGGGGGGGCACAGATACGCAGTATTTT
>TRBD1|-|TRBJ1-6|TRBV9
CASSGRDSLSNYNSPLHF
TGTGCCAGCAGCGGACGGGACAGCTTAAGTAACTATAATTCACCCCTCCACTTT
>TRBD2|-|TRBJ2-2|TRBV2
CASAKLATNTGELFF
TGTGCCAGCGCTAAACTAGCGACCAACACCGGGGAGCTGTTTTTT
>TRBD2|-|TRBJ2-2|TRBV2
CASRVLASSTGELFF
TGTGCCAGCAGGGTACTAGCGTCGAGCACCGGGGAGCTGTTTTTT
>-|-|TRBJ2-7|TRBV9
CASSVGLQGGEQYF
TGTGCCAGCAGCGTAGGATTGCAGGGTGGGGAGCAGTACTTC
>-|-|TRBJ1-1|TRBV6-1
CASSVIESTEAFF
TGTGCCAGCAGTGTGATTGAGAGCACTGAAGCTTTCTTT
>TRBD1|few|TRBJ2-3|TRBV6-6
CASRGQKAQYF
TGTGCCAGCCGGGGACAGAAGGCGCAGTATTTT
>TRBD1|-|TRBJ1-2|TRBV28
CASSSASQRDRGGGYTF
TGTGCCAGCAGTTCCGCCTCCCAAAGAGACAGGGGTGGTGGCTACACCTTC
>-|-|TRBJ2-7|TRBV29-1
CSVDAGTRETYEQYF
TGCAGCGTTGACGCCGGGACAAGGGAAACCTACGAGCAGTACTTC
>-|few|TRBJ1-6|TRBV5-8
CASVGQNNSPLHF
TGTGCCAGCGTAGGACAGAATAATTCACCCCTCCACTTT